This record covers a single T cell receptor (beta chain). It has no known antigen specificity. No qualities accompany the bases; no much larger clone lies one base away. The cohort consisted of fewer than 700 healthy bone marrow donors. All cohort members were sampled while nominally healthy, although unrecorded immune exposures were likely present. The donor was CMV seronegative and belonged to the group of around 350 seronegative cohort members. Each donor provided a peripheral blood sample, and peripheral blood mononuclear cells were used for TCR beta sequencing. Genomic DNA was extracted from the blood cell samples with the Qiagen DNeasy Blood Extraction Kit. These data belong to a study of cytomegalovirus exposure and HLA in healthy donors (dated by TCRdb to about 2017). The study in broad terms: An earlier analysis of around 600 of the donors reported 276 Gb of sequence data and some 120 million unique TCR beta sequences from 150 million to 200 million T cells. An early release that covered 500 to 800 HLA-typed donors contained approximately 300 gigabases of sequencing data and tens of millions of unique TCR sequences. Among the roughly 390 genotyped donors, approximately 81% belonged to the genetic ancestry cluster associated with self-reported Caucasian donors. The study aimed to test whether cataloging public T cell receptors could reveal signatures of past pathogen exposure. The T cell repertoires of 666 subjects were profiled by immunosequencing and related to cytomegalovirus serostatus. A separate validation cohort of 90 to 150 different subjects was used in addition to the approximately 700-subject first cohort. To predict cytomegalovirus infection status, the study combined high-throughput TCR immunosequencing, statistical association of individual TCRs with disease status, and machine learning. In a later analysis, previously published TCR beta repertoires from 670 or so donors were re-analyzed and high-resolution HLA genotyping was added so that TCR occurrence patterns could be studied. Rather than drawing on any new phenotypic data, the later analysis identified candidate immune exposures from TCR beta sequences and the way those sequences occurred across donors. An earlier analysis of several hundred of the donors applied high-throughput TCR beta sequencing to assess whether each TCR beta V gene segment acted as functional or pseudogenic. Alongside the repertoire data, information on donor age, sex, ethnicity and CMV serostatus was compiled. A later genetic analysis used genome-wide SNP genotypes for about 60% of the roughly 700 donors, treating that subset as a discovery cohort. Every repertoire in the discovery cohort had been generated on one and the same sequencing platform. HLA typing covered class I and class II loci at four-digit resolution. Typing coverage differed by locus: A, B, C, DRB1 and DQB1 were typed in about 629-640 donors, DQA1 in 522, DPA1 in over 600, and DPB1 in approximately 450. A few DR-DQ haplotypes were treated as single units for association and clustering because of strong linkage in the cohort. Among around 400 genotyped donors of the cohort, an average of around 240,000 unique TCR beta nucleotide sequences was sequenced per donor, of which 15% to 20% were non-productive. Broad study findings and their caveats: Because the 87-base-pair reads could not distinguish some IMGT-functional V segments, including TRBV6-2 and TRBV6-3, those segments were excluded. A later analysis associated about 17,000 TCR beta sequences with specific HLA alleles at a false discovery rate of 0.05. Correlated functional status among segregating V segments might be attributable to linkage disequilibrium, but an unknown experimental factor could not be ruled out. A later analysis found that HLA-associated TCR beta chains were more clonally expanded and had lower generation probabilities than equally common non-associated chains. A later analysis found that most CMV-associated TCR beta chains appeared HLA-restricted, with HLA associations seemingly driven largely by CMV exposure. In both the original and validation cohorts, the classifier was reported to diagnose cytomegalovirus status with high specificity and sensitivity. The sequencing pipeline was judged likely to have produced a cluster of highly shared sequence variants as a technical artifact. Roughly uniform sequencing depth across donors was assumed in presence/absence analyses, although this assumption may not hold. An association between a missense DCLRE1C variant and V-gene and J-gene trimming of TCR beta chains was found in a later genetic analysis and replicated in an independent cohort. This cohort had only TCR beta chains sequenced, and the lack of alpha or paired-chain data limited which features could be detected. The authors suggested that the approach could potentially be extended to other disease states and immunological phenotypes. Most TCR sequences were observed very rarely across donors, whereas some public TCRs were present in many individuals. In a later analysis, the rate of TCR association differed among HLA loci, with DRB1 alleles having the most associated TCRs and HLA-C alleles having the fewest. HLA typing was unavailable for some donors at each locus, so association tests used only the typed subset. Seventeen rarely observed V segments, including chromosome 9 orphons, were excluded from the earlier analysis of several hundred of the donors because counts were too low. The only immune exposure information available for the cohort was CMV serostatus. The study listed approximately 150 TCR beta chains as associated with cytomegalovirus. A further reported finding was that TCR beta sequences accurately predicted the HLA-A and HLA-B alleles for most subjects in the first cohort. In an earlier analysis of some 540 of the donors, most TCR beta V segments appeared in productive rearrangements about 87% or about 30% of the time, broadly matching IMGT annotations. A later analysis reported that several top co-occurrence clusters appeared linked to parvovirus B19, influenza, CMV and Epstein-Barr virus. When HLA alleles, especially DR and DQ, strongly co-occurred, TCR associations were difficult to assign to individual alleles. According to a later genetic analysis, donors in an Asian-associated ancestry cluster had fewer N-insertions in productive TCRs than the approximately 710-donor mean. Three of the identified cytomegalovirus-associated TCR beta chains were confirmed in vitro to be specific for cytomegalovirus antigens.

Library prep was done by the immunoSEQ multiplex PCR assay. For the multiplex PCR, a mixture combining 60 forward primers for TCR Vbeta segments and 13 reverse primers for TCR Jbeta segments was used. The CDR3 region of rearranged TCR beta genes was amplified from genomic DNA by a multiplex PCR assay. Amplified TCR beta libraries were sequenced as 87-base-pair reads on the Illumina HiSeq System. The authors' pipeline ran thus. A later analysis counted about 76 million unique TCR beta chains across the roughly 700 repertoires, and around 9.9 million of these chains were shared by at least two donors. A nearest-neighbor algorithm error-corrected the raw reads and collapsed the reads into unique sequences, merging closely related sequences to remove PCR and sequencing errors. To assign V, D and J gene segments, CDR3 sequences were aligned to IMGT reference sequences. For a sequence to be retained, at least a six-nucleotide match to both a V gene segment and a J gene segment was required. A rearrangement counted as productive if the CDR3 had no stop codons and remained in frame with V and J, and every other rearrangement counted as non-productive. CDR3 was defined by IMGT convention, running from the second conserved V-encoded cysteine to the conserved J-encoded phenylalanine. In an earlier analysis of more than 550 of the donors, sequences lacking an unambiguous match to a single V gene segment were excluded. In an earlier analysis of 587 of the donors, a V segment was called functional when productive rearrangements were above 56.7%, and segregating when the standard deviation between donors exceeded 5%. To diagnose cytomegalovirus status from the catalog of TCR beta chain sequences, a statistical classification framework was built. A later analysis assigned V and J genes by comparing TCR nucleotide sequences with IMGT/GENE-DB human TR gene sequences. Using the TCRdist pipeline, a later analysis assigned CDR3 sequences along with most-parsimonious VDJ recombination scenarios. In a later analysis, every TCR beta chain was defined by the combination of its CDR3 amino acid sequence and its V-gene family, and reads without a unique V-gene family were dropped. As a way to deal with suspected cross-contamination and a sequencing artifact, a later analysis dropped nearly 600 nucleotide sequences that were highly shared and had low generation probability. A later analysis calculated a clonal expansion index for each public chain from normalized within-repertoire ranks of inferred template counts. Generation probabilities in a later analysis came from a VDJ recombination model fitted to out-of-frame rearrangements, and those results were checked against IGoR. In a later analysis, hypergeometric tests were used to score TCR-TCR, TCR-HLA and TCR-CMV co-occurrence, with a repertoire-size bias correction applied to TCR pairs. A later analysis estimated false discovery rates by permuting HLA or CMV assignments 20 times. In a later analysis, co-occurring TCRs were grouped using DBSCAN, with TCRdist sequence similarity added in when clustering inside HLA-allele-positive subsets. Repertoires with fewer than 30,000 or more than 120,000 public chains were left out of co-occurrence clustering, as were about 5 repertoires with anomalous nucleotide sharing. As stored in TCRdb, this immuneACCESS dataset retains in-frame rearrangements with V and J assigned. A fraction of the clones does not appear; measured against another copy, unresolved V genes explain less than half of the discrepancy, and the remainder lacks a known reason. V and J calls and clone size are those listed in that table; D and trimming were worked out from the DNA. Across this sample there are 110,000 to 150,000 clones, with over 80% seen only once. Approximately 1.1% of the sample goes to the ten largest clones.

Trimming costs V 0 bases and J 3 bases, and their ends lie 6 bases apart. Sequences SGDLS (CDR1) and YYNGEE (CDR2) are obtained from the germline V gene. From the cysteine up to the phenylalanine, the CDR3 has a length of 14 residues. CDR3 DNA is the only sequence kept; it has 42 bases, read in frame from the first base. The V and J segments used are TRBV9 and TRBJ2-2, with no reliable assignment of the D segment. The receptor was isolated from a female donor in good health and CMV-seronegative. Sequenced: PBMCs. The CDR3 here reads CASSVVLDTGELFF. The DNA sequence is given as TGTGCCAGCAGCGTAGTTTTAGACACCGGGGAGCTGTTTTTT.